This T cell receptor beta chain originates from a study of cytomegalovirus exposure and HLA in healthy donors. As for the study in general: Clustering assigned 70% to 85% of the roughly 400 genotyped donors to the Caucasian-associated ancestry cluster. Study observations and caveats: Among TCR sequences, most were rare, though some public TCRs appeared in many donors. In most subjects, TCR beta sequences reportedly gave accurate predictions of HLA-A and HLA-B alleles.

Researchers ran the PCR with 60 Vbeta and 13 Jbeta primers. Data came from immunoSEQ multiplex PCR; TCRdb stores just in-frame clones and leaves some out. Its listing shows roughly 190,000 clones. A word on this clone: Antigen: not known.

V shed 7 bases, J shed 7 bases, and the junction held 10 bases outside the gene matches. Germline-derived CDR1 and CDR2 are LNHDA and SQIVND (reference sequence). The CDR3 covers 14 residues. Input material: PBMCs. The chain employs TRBV19 and TRBJ1-1; 9 nucleotides line up with TRBD1. The sequence was collected from a young man in good health and CMV-seronegative. CDR3: CASTLTGGVDEAFF. The CDR3 DNA sequence: TGTGCCAGTACCCTTACAGGGGGCGTCGATGAAGCTTTCTTT.